These 18 T cell receptor beta chains came from one sample sequenced in a study of blood T cell repertoires in COVID-19 (TCRdb year 2020). The method was the immunoSEQ multiplex PCR assay. As stored in TCRdb, this immuneACCESS dataset retains in-frame rearrangements with V and J assigned. A fraction of the clones does not appear; measured against another copy, unresolved V genes explain less than half of the discrepancy, and the remainder lacks a known reason. The sample table lists about 110,000 clones, just over 85% of them with a count of one. About 1% of the sample goes to the ten largest clones. Sequenced sample: peripheral blood. The receptor set was obtained from a woman aged 45-60 years with active or convalescent COVID-19.

This clone was recorded once. The rearrangement joins TRBV10-3 to TRBJ2-2; D might be TRBD2 (5 bases). Germline CDR1 reads ENHRY; CDR2 reads SYGVKD. V was cut by 3 bases and J by 0 bases, with 5 bases left in between. The CDR3 has 14 residues. The CDR3 is CAISDGANTGELFF. For the CDR3, the DNA is TGTGCCATCAGTGACGGGGCGAACACCGGGGAGCTGTTTTTT.

The V call is TRBV6-2 or TRBV6-3, the J call TRBJ2-7, with 11 bases aligning to TRBD2. Germline V gene data show CDR1 as MNHEY and CDR2 as SVGEGT. The CDR3 sequence is 19 residues long. V gave up 5 bases and J gave up 2 bases; unmatched junction bases: 17. The CDR3 DNA reads as TGTGCCAGCAGTCAAATTCCCCTAGCGGGAGGCCGATCTACCTACGAGCAGTACTTC. This encodes CASSQIPLAGGRSTYEQYF.

This clone is a singleton in its sample. This sequence joins TRBV6-5 and TRBJ2-1; a weak D match, TRBD1 (5 bases). Germline V gene lookup returns CDR1 MNHEY and CDR2 SVGAGI. V was pared by 0 bases and J by 2 bases, with 8 bases between. This CDR3 is 15 amino acids long. This CDR3 reads CASSYSVGAYNEQFF. CDR3 in DNA: TGTGCCAGCAGTTACTCTGTAGGGGCCTACAATGAGCAGTTCTTC.

The CDR3 reads CASSPRQGLGNEQFF. CDR3 bases: TGTGCCAGCAGCCCCCGCCAGGGATTGGGCAATGAGCAGTTCTTC. This chain connects TRBV6-2 or TRBV6-3 to TRBJ2-1, with a tentative D call TRBD1 (5 bases). This CDR3 is 15 amino acids long. Germline V gene data show CDR1 as MNHEY and CDR2 as SVGEGT. The ends were cut back, 6 bases at V and 6 bases at J, with 18 bases in the middle.

V usage is TRBV5-8 and J usage is TRBJ1-2, with a tentative D call TRBD1 (5 bases). This CDR3 has 14 residues. The germline V and J ends were trimmed by 4 bases and 4 bases, with 14 bases remaining between them. Germline CDR1 reads SGHTS; CDR2 reads YDEGEE. This CDR3 is CASSPAGGTYGYTF. CDR3 in DNA: TGTGCCAGCAGCCCGGCCGGGGGGACCTATGGCTACACCTTC.

The V call is TRBV6-1, the J call TRBJ1-2; possible D gene TRBD1, 6 bases. The germline V gene encodes CDR1 MNHNS and CDR2 SASEGT. This CDR3 comprises 16 residues. Trimming took off 3 bases at V and 8 bases at J, with 22 bases between the two ends. The CDR3 DNA reads as TGTGCCAGCAGTGACGCGGGGCGGGGGGCGAGTCGAGGCTACACCTTC. Encoded protein: CASSDAGRGASRGYTF.

This chain uses TRBV5-8 with TRBJ1-4, with a possible D match to TRBD1 (5 bases). The V gene lost 2 bases and the J gene lost 4 bases, with 18 bases spanning the gap. The CDR3 has 17 amino acids. Germline lookup yields CDR1 SGHTS and CDR2 YDEGEE. CDR3 in DNA: TGTGCCAGCAGCTTTTGGAGGGCGGGGCAGCTTAATGAAAAACTGTTTTTT. Its translation: CASSFWRAGQLNEKLFF.

The rearrangement joins TRBV29-1 to TRBJ2-3; the match to TRBD2 covers 7 bases. Trimming cost V 7 bases and J 4 bases; bases outside gene matches: 11. CDR1 and CDR2 (germline): SQVTM, ANQGSEA. This CDR3 contains 14 residues. CDR3 in amino acids: CSATWSSGADTQYF. CDR3 DNA sequence: TGCAGCGCCACGTGGTCTAGCGGAGCAGATACGCAGTATTTT.

The chain employs TRBV6-9 and TRBJ2-7, with a weak D call TRBD2 (6 bases). The V end lost 5 bases, the J end lost 6 bases, and 20 bases lay between the germline ends. The CDR3 contains 15 residues. Germline CDR1 MNHGY, CDR2 SVAAGI. CDR3 sequence reads: CASSPQLGRRGEQYF. The CDR3 coding sequence is TGTGCCAGCAGTCCCCAGCTCGGGAGAAGGGGCGAGCAGTACTTC.

The V gene is TRBV11-2, the J gene TRBJ1-1; 10 positions agree with TRBD1. The CDR3 is 15 amino acids. Germline lookup yields CDR1 SGHAT and CDR2 FQNNGV. Germline trimming cut 3 bases from V and 6 bases from J; bases unmatched to any gene: 7. Here the CDR3 reads CASSLTGGFLAEAFF. For the CDR3, the DNA is TGTGCCAGCAGCTTGACAGGGGGCTTTCTGGCTGAAGCTTTCTTT.

The gene calls are TRBV4-3 and TRBJ1-4, with a tentative D call TRBD1 (5 bases). This CDR3 has 15 amino acids. V was cut by 0 bases and J by 8 bases, with 13 bases left in between. Per the germline V gene, CDR1 is LGHNA and CDR2 is YSLEER. The CDR3 region is CASSQDRGVGEKLFF. CDR3 nucleotide sequence: TGCGCCAGCAGCCAAGATCGGGGGGTCGGGGAAAAACTGTTTTTT.

The rearrangement links TRBV7-9 to TRBJ2-7, with 7 bases matching TRBD2. The trim removed 5 bases at V and 6 bases at J, leaving 13 bases unmatched. The CDR3 extends over 15 amino acids. In germline, CDR1 is SEHNR, CDR2 FQNEAQ (reference sequence). CDR3: CASSPMYSGPGEQYF. DNA of the CDR3: TGTGCCAGCAGCCCCATGTATAGCGGGCCTGGCGAGCAGTACTTC.

The genes are TRBV28 and TRBJ2-2, with D possibly being TRBD2 (6 bases). Germline V gene data show CDR1 as MDHEN and CDR2 as SYDVKM. The CDR3 contains 13 residues. V was trimmed by 8 bases and J by 3 bases, leaving 10 bases between them. CDR3 sequence (DNA): TGTGCCAGCTTGACTAGTCACACCGGGGAGCTGTTTTTT. It translates to CASLTSHTGELFF.

The rearrangement joins TRBV3-1 (or the pseudogene TRBV3-2) to TRBJ2-1; the match to TRBD2 covers 8 bases. Germline V CDR1 and CDR2: LGHDT, YNNKEL (reference sequence). The CDR3 extends over 18 amino acids. The V and J ends lost 1 base and 5 bases, in that order; junction bases with no gene match: 13. The CDR3 protein is CASSQALGGGRRNNEQFF. For the CDR3, the DNA is TGTGCCAGCAGCCAAGCTCTCGGGGGGGGGCGTCGGAACAATGAGCAGTTCTTC.

There are a few counts of this clone. The CDR3 reads CASSPQTSGAYEQYF. CDR3 coding DNA: TGTGCCAGCAGTCCCCAGACTAGCGGCGCCTACGAGCAGTACTTC. The chain employs TRBV27 and TRBJ2-7, with 9 nucleotides matching TRBD2. J gave up 2 bases and V 5 bases, and 7 bases lay outside the gene matches. Germline lookup yields CDR1 MNHEY and CDR2 SMNVEV (reference sequence). The CDR3 sequence is 15 residues long.

The chain links TRBV18 to TRBJ1-1; 8 bases line up with TRBD1. Germline CDR1 and CDR2: KGHSH and LQKENI. Unmatched junction bases numbered 10, after V lost 3 bases and J lost 1 base. The CDR3 consists of 17 residues. The CDR3 protein is CASSPPGQGVGNTEAFF. CDR3 nucleotide sequence: TGTGCCAGCTCACCGCCCGGACAGGGAGTAGGGAACACTGAAGCTTTCTTT.

The rearrangement joins TRBV28 to TRBJ2-1, with unresolved D. Germline V gene lookup returns CDR1 MDHEN and CDR2 SYDVKM. The CDR3 is made up of 18 amino acids. The ends were cut back, 4 bases at V and 0 bases at J, with 19 bases in the middle. CDR3 bases: TGTGCCAGCAGTTCGACCCTTAAGAGGCAAAGCTCCTACAATGAGCAGTTCTTC. It is translated as CASSSTLKRQSSYNEQFF.

J is TRBJ2-7 and V is TRBV30; 15 nucleotides agree with TRBD2. Germline-derived CDR1 and CDR2 are GTSNPN and SVGIG (reference sequence). CDR3 length equals 20 residues. With 0 bases clipped from V and 0 bases from J, the junction kept 12 bases outside the gene matches. The CDR3 loop is CAWSVIPPGLAGGFSYEQYF. CDR3 coding DNA: TGTGCCTGGAGTGTAATACCCCCGGGACTAGCGGGAGGATTCTCCTACGAGCAGTACTTC.